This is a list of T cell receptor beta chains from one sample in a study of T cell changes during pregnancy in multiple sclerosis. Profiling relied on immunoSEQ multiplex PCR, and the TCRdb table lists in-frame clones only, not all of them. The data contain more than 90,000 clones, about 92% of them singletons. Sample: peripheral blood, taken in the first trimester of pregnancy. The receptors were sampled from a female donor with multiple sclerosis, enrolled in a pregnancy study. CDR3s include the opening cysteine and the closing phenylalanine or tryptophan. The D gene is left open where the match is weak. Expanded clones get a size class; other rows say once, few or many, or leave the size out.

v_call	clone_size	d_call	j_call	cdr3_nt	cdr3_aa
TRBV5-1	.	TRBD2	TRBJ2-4	TGCGCCAGCAGCCCCGGGACTAGCGGGAGGGAAAACATTCAGTACTTC	CASSPGTSGRENIQYF
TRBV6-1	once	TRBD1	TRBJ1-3	TGTGCCAGCAGTGAACGGCCGACAGGGGGGCTTGGAAACACCATATATTTT	CASSERPTGGLGNTIYF
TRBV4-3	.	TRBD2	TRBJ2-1	TGCGCCAGCAGCCATGCTAGACTAGCGGGTCGGAGCTCCTACAATGAGCAGTTCTTC	CASSHARLAGRSSYNEQFF
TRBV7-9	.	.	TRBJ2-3	TGTGCCAGCAGCTTACCCACTAGCACAGATACGCAGTATTTT	CASSLPTSTDTQYF
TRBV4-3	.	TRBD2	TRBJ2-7	TGCGCCAGCAGCCGGTCGCTAGCGGGAGGGCCGGGCGAGCAGTACTTC	CASSRSLAGGPGEQYF
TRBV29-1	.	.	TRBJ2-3	TGCAGCGTAGCCTCATGGAGAGATACGCAGTATTTT	CSVASWRDTQYF
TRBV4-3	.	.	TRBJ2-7	TGCGCCAGCAGCCTAAGCCTGAGCTACGAGCAGTACTTC	CASSLSLSYEQYF
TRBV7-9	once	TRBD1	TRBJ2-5	TGTGCCAGCAGCCCTCCGGACAGGGGGCAAGAGACCCAGTACTTC	CASSPPDRGQETQYF
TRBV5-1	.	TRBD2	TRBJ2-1	TGCGCCAGCAGCATGGGCTCTAGCGGGAGCTCCTACAATGAGCAGTTCTTC	CASSMGSSGSSYNEQFF
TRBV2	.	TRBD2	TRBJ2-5	TGTGCCAGCCTCGGGACTAGCGGGCTCCAAGAGACCCAGTACTTC	CASLGTSGLQETQYF
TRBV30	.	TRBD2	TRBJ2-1	TGTGCCTGGAGTGGGGACGTTTTTAGCGGGAGAGGGAGAAATGAGCAGTTCTTC	CAWSGDVFSGRGRNEQFF
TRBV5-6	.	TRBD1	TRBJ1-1	TGTGCCAGCAGCCCAGGAGATACCGACAGGGGATCTGAAGCTTTCTTT	CASSPGDTDRGSEAFF
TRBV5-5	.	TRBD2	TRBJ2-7	TGTGCCAGCGGACGAGGGACTAGCGGAAACTACGAGCAGTACTTC	CASGRGTSGNYEQYF
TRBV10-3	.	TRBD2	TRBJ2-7	TGTGCCATCAGTGCCACGGGGAAGGGCCTAGCGGGAGTTTCCGAGCAGTACTTC	CAISATGKGLAGVSEQYF
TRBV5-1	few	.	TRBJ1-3	TGCGCCAGCGGAGAGGGAGCTGGAAACACCATATATTTT	CASGEGAGNTIYF
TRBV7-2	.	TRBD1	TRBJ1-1	TGTGCCAGCAGCTCACAGGGGCTGTTAACTGAAGCTTTCTTT	CASSSQGLLTEAFF
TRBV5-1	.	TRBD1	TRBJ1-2	TGCGCCAGCAGCTTGGCCGGGACAGGGAATGGCTACACCTTC	CASSLAGTGNGYTF
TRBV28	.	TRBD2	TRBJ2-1	TGTGCCAGCAGTTTAGGTAGCGGGAGGGCCGATGAGCAGTTCTTC	CASSLGSGRADEQFF
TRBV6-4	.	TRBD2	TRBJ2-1	TGTGCCAGCAGTGAGGCGTTAAGCGGGAGCTCCTACAATGAGCAGTTCTTC	CASSEALSGSSYNEQFF
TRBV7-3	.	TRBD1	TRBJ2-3	TGTGCCAGCAGCTTACAGCCCATGGTAGGGGGCAGTACAGATACGCAGTATTTT	CASSLQPMVGGSTDTQYF
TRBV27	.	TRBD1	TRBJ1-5	TGTGCCAGCAGTCCCGGGACAGGGCTAAATCAGCCCCAGCATTTT	CASSPGTGLNQPQHF
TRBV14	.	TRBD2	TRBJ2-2	TGTGCCAGCAGCCACCGACTAGCGGAGAACACCGGGGAGCTGTTTTTT	CASSHRLAENTGELFF
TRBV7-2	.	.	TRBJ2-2	TGTGCCAGCAGCTTTCCCCGTAACACCGGGGAGCTGTTTTTT	CASSFPRNTGELFF
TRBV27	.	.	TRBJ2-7	TGTGCCAGCAGTTCAGGGGTCCGATCCTACGAGCAGTACTTC	CASSSGVRSYEQYF
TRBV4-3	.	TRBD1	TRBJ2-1	TGCGCCAGCAGCCTGGACAGGGACAATGAGCAGTTCTTC	CASSLDRDNEQFF
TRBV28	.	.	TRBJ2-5	TGTGCCAGCAGTTTTCAGGGCCGCCGAGAGACCCAGTACTTC	CASSFQGRRETQYF
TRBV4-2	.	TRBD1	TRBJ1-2	TGTGCCAGCAGCCAAGATTCGAAGGGGGCGGGTGGCTACACCTTC	CASSQDSKGAGGYTF
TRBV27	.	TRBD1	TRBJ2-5	TGTGCCAGCGGAGACAGGGGAGAGACCCAGTACTTC	CASGDRGETQYF
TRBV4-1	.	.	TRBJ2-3	TGCGCCAGCAGCCAGGCCCAGGGGGCCTTAGCGGGAGAGAGGACAGATACGCAGTATTTT	CASSQAQGALAGERTDTQYF
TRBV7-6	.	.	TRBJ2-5	TGTGCCAGCAGCTCACTTAGTACGGAGACCCAGTACTTC	CASSSLSTETQYF
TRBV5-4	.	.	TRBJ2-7	TGTGCCAGCAGCCACCCCGACAGGTACGAGCAGTACTTC	CASSHPDRYEQYF
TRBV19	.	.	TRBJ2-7	TGTGCCAGTAGTATAGTCGTGGGCACCGTCTACGAGCAGTACTTC	CASSIVVGTVYEQYF
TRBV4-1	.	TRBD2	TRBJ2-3	TGCGCCAGCAGCCTCTCCATAGCGGGATTCCGCACAGATACGCAGTATTTT	CASSLSIAGFRTDTQYF
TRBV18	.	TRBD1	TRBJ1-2	TGTGCCAGCTCACCTTTAGGACAGGGGATTAACTATGGCTACACCTTC	CASSPLGQGINYGYTF
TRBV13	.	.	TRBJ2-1	TGTGCCAGCAGCGGGGCAGGGAAAGACGATGAGCAGTTCTTC	CASSGAGKDDEQFF
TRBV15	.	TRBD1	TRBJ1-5	TGTGCCACCAGCTCAAGGACAGGGCCCAATCAGCCCCAGCATTTT	CATSSRTGPNQPQHF
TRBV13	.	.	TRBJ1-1	TGTGCCAGCAGCTTAGTTCGCGGGGATGAAGCTTTCTTT	CASSLVRGDEAFF
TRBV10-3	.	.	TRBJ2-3	TGTGCCATCAGTGAGACAAGCACAGATACGCAGTATTTT	CAISETSTDTQYF
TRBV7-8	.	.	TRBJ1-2	TGTGCCAGCAGCCCACGTCTTGGGCAGGGAGGTGGCTACACCTTC	CASSPRLGQGGGYTF
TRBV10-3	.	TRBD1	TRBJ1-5	TGTGCCATCAGTCGGACAGGGGGGAGCCAGCCCCAGCATTTT	CAISRTGGSQPQHF
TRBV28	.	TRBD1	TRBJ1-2	TGTGCCAGCAGTTCAGTGACAGGGGGATTCTATGGCTACACCTTC	CASSSVTGGFYGYTF
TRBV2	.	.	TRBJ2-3	TGTGCCAGCAGTGATCCGGATACGCAGTATTTT	CASSDPDTQYF
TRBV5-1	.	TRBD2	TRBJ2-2	TGCGCCAGCAGCTGGGGGACTGGCGGGAGGGGCACCGGGGAGCTGTTTTTT	CASSWGTGGRGTGELFF
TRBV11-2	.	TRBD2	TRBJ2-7	TGTGCCAGCACCCCCGGGAGGTCTAGCGGGCTGGAGCAGTACTTC	CASTPGRSSGLEQYF
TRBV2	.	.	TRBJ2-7	TGTGCCAGCAAGCAGGGCTCCTACGAGCAGTACTTC	CASKQGSYEQYF
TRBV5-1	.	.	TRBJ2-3	TGCGCCAGCAGCAGAGGTACAGATACGCAGTATTTT	CASSRGTDTQYF